This is a list of T cell receptor beta chains from one sample in a study of blood T cell repertoires in COVID-19. Libraries were prepared by immunoSEQ multiplex PCR; TCRdb keeps only in-frame clonotypes and omits some of them. The data show some 270,000 clones, with under 90% seen just once and 2% to 2.5% held by the top ten. Source material: peripheral blood. All receptors come from a man in his forties or fifties with acute or convalescent COVID-19. CDR3s include the opening cysteine and the closing phenylalanine or tryptophan. A D gene is named only where the DNA matches it firmly. Not every row has a clone size; where given, it reads once, few, many or a size class.

cdr3_nt: TGCGCCAGCAGTCTGTTGCCACCCCGGGTAGGATCCTACGAGCAGTACTTC; cdr3_aa: CASSLLPPRVGSYEQYF; clone_size: -; d_call: -; v_call: TRBV10-1; j_call: TRBJ2-7; cdr3_length: 17
cdr3_nt: TGTGCCAGCAGTTATCCCGAGGCCAATTCACCCCTCCACTTT; cdr3_aa: CASSYPEANSPLHF; clone_size: -; d_call: -; v_call: TRBV6-6; j_call: TRBJ1-6; cdr3_length: 14
cdr3_nt: TGCGCCAGCAAGCCCGGGTTAACCGGGGAGCTGTTTTTT; cdr3_aa: CASKPGLTGELFF; clone_size: -; d_call: -; v_call: TRBV5-1; j_call: TRBJ2-2; cdr3_length: 13
cdr3_nt: TGTGCCAGCAGCCGGGACAGGCTGATCGAGACCCAGTACTTC; cdr3_aa: CASSRDRLIETQYF; clone_size: -; d_call: TRBD1; v_call: TRBV3-1/TRBV3-2; j_call: TRBJ2-5; cdr3_length: 14
cdr3_nt: TGCGCCAGCAGCTTGGGACAGGGGAATTCACCCCTCCACTTT; cdr3_aa: CASSLGQGNSPLHF; clone_size: -; d_call: TRBD1; v_call: TRBV5-1; j_call: TRBJ1-6; cdr3_length: 14
cdr3_nt: TGCGCCAGCAGCTTGGCCCTAGGACAGGGAAACACTGAAGCTTTCTTT; cdr3_aa: CASSLALGQGNTEAFF; clone_size: -; d_call: TRBD1; v_call: TRBV5-1; j_call: TRBJ1-1; cdr3_length: 16
cdr3_nt: TGTGCCAGCAGCTTAGCCCCCACGGTAGGGGTGGATTCACCCCTCCACTTT; cdr3_aa: CASSLAPTVGVDSPLHF; clone_size: once; d_call: -; v_call: TRBV7-6; j_call: TRBJ1-6; cdr3_length: 17
cdr3_nt: TGTGCCAGCAGTCCGGGACAGAGCTCCTACGAGCAGTACTTC; cdr3_aa: CASSPGQSSYEQYF; clone_size: few; d_call: TRBD1; v_call: TRBV6-5; j_call: TRBJ2-7; cdr3_length: 14
cdr3_nt: TGCGCCAGCAGCCAAGAGAGGGTTGGTGGAGGGTTGGAAGGCTACACCTTC; cdr3_aa: CASSQERVGGGLEGYTF; clone_size: -; d_call: -; v_call: TRBV4-1; j_call: TRBJ1-2; cdr3_length: 17
cdr3_nt: TGTGCCACCAGCCTCACAGATACGCAGTATTTT; cdr3_aa: CATSLTDTQYF; clone_size: -; d_call: -; v_call: TRBV15; j_call: TRBJ2-3; cdr3_length: 11
cdr3_nt: TGTGCCAGCAACCCTGGTCAGGGAACCACCGGGGAGCTGTTTTTT; cdr3_aa: CASNPGQGTTGELFF; clone_size: -; d_call: -; v_call: TRBV7-9; j_call: TRBJ2-2; cdr3_length: 15
cdr3_nt: TGTGCCAGCAGCTTCCCCCTGACAGGGTATCGTAATACTGAAGCTTTCTTT; cdr3_aa: CASSFPLTGYRNTEAFF; clone_size: once; d_call: TRBD1; v_call: TRBV7-9; j_call: TRBJ1-1; cdr3_length: 17
cdr3_nt: TGTGCCAGTAGTCTCGGAAACACCATATATTTT; cdr3_aa: CASSLGNTIYF; clone_size: -; d_call: -; v_call: TRBV19; j_call: TRBJ1-3; cdr3_length: 11
cdr3_nt: TGCGCCAGCAGCCTACTTCAGGGCAGGGGAGTCATTCAGTACTTC; cdr3_aa: CASSLLQGRGVIQYF; clone_size: -; d_call: -; v_call: TRBV5-1; j_call: TRBJ2-4; cdr3_length: 15
cdr3_nt: TGTGCCAGCAGCCAAAGGCGGACAGGGGGCGTTGGAGGCACTGAAGCTTTCTTT; cdr3_aa: CASSQRRTGGVGGTEAFF; clone_size: -; d_call: TRBD1; v_call: TRBV7-2; j_call: TRBJ1-1; cdr3_length: 18
cdr3_nt: TGCGCCAGCAGTTGGACAGAACAAGAGACCCAGTACTTC; cdr3_aa: CASSWTEQETQYF; clone_size: many; d_call: -; v_call: TRBV10-2; j_call: TRBJ2-5; cdr3_length: 13
cdr3_nt: TGTGCCTCGGCTGGGGAGGGGGAAACTGAAGCTTTCTTT; cdr3_aa: CASAGEGETEAFF; clone_size: -; d_call: -; v_call: TRBV30; j_call: TRBJ1-1; cdr3_length: 13
cdr3_nt: TGTGCCAGCAGCTTAGCTGGGAGGGACACTGAAGCTTTCTTT; cdr3_aa: CASSLAGRDTEAFF; clone_size: -; d_call: -; v_call: TRBV7-9; j_call: TRBJ1-1; cdr3_length: 14
cdr3_nt: TGTGCCAGCAGCTTTAACCGTGGCGGTAGCACAGATACGCAGTATTTT; cdr3_aa: CASSFNRGGSTDTQYF; clone_size: -; d_call: -; v_call: TRBV5-6; j_call: TRBJ2-3; cdr3_length: 16
cdr3_nt: TGTGCCAGCAGGCCAAGGACAAACACCGGGGAGCTGTTTTTT; cdr3_aa: CASRPRTNTGELFF; clone_size: -; d_call: -; v_call: TRBV2; j_call: TRBJ2-2; cdr3_length: 14
cdr3_nt: TGTGCCAGCACCCCGGGGGGGATAGATACGCAGTATTTT; cdr3_aa: CASTPGGIDTQYF; clone_size: few; d_call: TRBD2; v_call: TRBV2; j_call: TRBJ2-3; cdr3_length: 13
cdr3_nt: TGTGCCAGCAGCGCACAGGGGAACACAGATACGCAGTATTTT; cdr3_aa: CASSAQGNTDTQYF; clone_size: -; d_call: TRBD1; v_call: TRBV9; j_call: TRBJ2-3; cdr3_length: 14
cdr3_nt: TGTGCCAGCAGCTTGTCGGGGGTCCCGAATGAGCAGTTCTTC; cdr3_aa: CASSLSGVPNEQFF; clone_size: few; d_call: -; v_call: TRBV5-4; j_call: TRBJ2-1; cdr3_length: 14
cdr3_nt: TGTGCCAGCAGCTTAGTGGGACAGGGAGGGCAGCCCCAGCATTTT; cdr3_aa: CASSLVGQGGQPQHF; clone_size: -; d_call: TRBD1; v_call: TRBV7-8; j_call: TRBJ1-5; cdr3_length: 15
cdr3_nt: TGTGCCAGCAGCCCCAACACCGGGGGAAACACCATATATTTT; cdr3_aa: CASSPNTGGNTIYF; clone_size: -; d_call: -; v_call: TRBV9; j_call: TRBJ1-3; cdr3_length: 14
cdr3_nt: TGTGCCAGCAGCGTAAACCCAGAAAATCAGCCCCAGCATTTT; cdr3_aa: CASSVNPENQPQHF; clone_size: -; d_call: -; v_call: TRBV9; j_call: TRBJ1-5; cdr3_length: 14
cdr3_nt: TGTGCCAGCAGCTTAGGGCCCCCGGGGGGCTATGGCTACACCTTC; cdr3_aa: CASSLGPPGGYGYTF; clone_size: -; d_call: -; v_call: TRBV7-2; j_call: TRBJ1-2; cdr3_length: 15
cdr3_nt: TGCGCCAGCAGCCTTCCTGGGGACAAGAGCATTCAGTACTTC; cdr3_aa: CASSLPGDKSIQYF; clone_size: -; d_call: -; v_call: TRBV4-1; j_call: TRBJ2-4; cdr3_length: 14
cdr3_nt: TGTGCCAGCAGCTCCACAGGGGGCTCTAATGAAAAACTGTTTTTT; cdr3_aa: CASSSTGGSNEKLFF; clone_size: -; d_call: TRBD1; v_call: TRBV7-3; j_call: TRBJ1-4; cdr3_length: 15
cdr3_nt: TGTGCCAGCAGTTACGGACAGGGAATCGAGACCCAGTACTTC; cdr3_aa: CASSYGQGIETQYF; clone_size: -; d_call: TRBD1; v_call: TRBV6-5; j_call: TRBJ2-5; cdr3_length: 14
cdr3_nt: TGTGCCAGCAGTTTAAAAGCGGGGGGCACAAGCTCCTACGAGCAGTACTTC; cdr3_aa: CASSLKAGGTSSYEQYF; clone_size: once; d_call: TRBD2; v_call: TRBV27; j_call: TRBJ2-7; cdr3_length: 17
cdr3_nt: TGCGCCAGCAGCCAAGTAGCCAGTTCCGGGAACACTGAAGCTTTCTTT; cdr3_aa: CASSQVASSGNTEAFF; clone_size: -; d_call: -; v_call: TRBV4-1; j_call: TRBJ1-1; cdr3_length: 16
cdr3_nt: TGCGCCAGCAGTGAGGGGCTAGCGGGACGTGCGTCGGAGACCCAGTACTTC; cdr3_aa: CASSEGLAGRASETQYF; clone_size: once; d_call: TRBD2; v_call: TRBV10-2; j_call: TRBJ2-5; cdr3_length: 17
cdr3_nt: TGTGCTAGTGGTTTGGTACGAGGGGGGGGTTCTTCCTACGAGCAGTACTTC; cdr3_aa: CASGLVRGGGSSYEQYF; clone_size: -; d_call: -; v_call: TRBV12-5; j_call: TRBJ2-7; cdr3_length: 17
cdr3_nt: TGTGCCAGCTCACCCTCCCGACTCCAACGGGCTAATGAAAAACTGTTTTTT; cdr3_aa: CASSPSRLQRANEKLFF; clone_size: few; d_call: -; v_call: TRBV18; j_call: TRBJ1-4; cdr3_length: 17
cdr3_nt: TGTGCCAGCAGCCGGACGGCGGGGTCAACCTACAATGAGCAGTTCTTC; cdr3_aa: CASSRTAGSTYNEQFF; clone_size: -; d_call: -; v_call: TRBV7-9; j_call: TRBJ2-1; cdr3_length: 16
cdr3_nt: TGTGCCAGCTCACCGACTCAAGGGGCCGACGGGGAGCTGTTTTTT; cdr3_aa: CASSPTQGADGELFF; clone_size: -; d_call: -; v_call: TRBV18; j_call: TRBJ2-2; cdr3_length: 15
cdr3_nt: TGTGCCAGTATGAACACTGAAGCTTTCTTT; cdr3_aa: CASMNTEAFF; clone_size: -; d_call: -; v_call: TRBV6-5; j_call: TRBJ1-1; cdr3_length: 10
cdr3_nt: TGTGCCAGCAGCTTAGTGCAGGGGGTGTACTATGGCTACACCTTC; cdr3_aa: CASSLVQGVYYGYTF; clone_size: -; d_call: TRBD1; v_call: TRBV13; j_call: TRBJ1-2; cdr3_length: 15
cdr3_nt: TGTGCCAGCAGCCAAGATAGGGGGGGGGAGCAGTTCTTC; cdr3_aa: CASSQDRGGEQFF; clone_size: -; d_call: -; v_call: TRBV14; j_call: TRBJ2-1; cdr3_length: 13
cdr3_nt: TGCGCCAGCAGCTTGGGCCCGGGACAGGGCAGATCCTACGAGCAGTACTTC; cdr3_aa: CASSLGPGQGRSYEQYF; clone_size: -; d_call: TRBD1; v_call: TRBV5-1; j_call: TRBJ2-7; cdr3_length: 17
cdr3_nt: TGCGCCAGCAGCCTTGGACTAGCGGGGGGGAGCTCCTACAATGAGCAGTTCTTC; cdr3_aa: CASSLGLAGGSSYNEQFF; clone_size: few; d_call: TRBD2; v_call: TRBV4-1; j_call: TRBJ2-1; cdr3_length: 18
cdr3_nt: TGTGCCATCAGGGGGACAGGGCTGGGGACTGAAGCTTTCTTT; cdr3_aa: CAIRGTGLGTEAFF; clone_size: -; d_call: TRBD1; v_call: TRBV10-3; j_call: TRBJ1-1; cdr3_length: 14
cdr3_nt: TGTGCCAGCAGCGTAGCCCCAGGACTAGGGGCCGGCGAGCAGTACTTC; cdr3_aa: CASSVAPGLGAGEQYF; clone_size: -; d_call: TRBD2; v_call: TRBV9; j_call: TRBJ2-7; cdr3_length: 16
cdr3_nt: TGTGCCAGTAGTATAGATACGACCCGGCGGTATGGCTACACCTTC; cdr3_aa: CASSIDTTRRYGYTF; clone_size: -; d_call: -; v_call: TRBV19; j_call: TRBJ1-2; cdr3_length: 15
cdr3_nt: TGTGCCTGGACTCCCCTCAGGAGCGGGGGCTACACCTTC; cdr3_aa: CAWTPLRSGGYTF; clone_size: -; d_call: -; v_call: TRBV30; j_call: TRBJ1-2; cdr3_length: 13
cdr3_nt: TGCAGCGCCGGGGATTCCGTAAACTCCTACGAGCAGTACTTC; cdr3_aa: CSAGDSVNSYEQYF; clone_size: -; d_call: -; v_call: TRBV29-1; j_call: TRBJ2-7; cdr3_length: 14
cdr3_nt: TGTGCCAGCAGCTTTTCCCAGGGTGCGAACACTGAAGCTTTCTTT; cdr3_aa: CASSFSQGANTEAFF; clone_size: -; d_call: -; v_call: TRBV7-9; j_call: TRBJ1-1; cdr3_length: 15
cdr3_nt: TGTGCCAGCAGTCCGGACAGGAACTATGGCTACACCTTC; cdr3_aa: CASSPDRNYGYTF; clone_size: -; d_call: TRBD1; v_call: TRBV5-6; j_call: TRBJ1-2; cdr3_length: 13
cdr3_nt: TGTGCCAGCAGCCTAAAAGCGGATCCCTACGAGCAGTACTTC; cdr3_aa: CASSLKADPYEQYF; clone_size: few; d_call: -; v_call: TRBV5-4; j_call: TRBJ2-7; cdr3_length: 14
cdr3_nt: TGTGCCAGCAGTGAATGGAGTGGAAAAGATTATGGCTACACCTTC; cdr3_aa: CASSEWSGKDYGYTF; clone_size: -; d_call: -; v_call: TRBV6-1; j_call: TRBJ1-2; cdr3_length: 15
cdr3_nt: TGCGCCAGCAGGGAGGAGGGGGCAGCTTTCTTT; cdr3_aa: CASREEGAAFF; clone_size: -; d_call: TRBD1; v_call: TRBV5-1; j_call: TRBJ1-1; cdr3_length: 11